These 13 T cell receptor beta chains share one sample of origin, sequenced in a study of T cell responses to AZD1222 COVID-19 vaccine. Assay: immunoSEQ multiplex PCR; the TCRdb copy retains only in-frame clones and omits some. The sample comprises 65,000 to 85,000 clones, 80% to 90% of which are singletons, and 8.5% to 12% rests with the top ten. The source material was peripheral blood, sampled 28 days after the second AZD1222 dose. These receptors were obtained from an adult who received the AZD1222 COVID-19 vaccine.

The chain carries TRBV7-9 and TRBJ1-4; D is perhaps TRBD1 (6 bases). Trimming took off 5 bases at V and 7 bases at J, with 14 bases between the two ends. The CDR3 has 14 residues. CDR1 and CDR2 (germline): SEHNR, FQNEAQ (reference sequence). The CDR3 nucleotides are TGTGCCAGCAGCAAAAGTGAGGGGGTTGAAAAACTGTTTTTT. Amino acids: CASSKSEGVEKLFF.

The chain carries TRBV3-1 (or the pseudogene TRBV3-2) and TRBJ2-2; D call uncertain. Germline V lookup: CDR1 LGHDT, CDR2 YNNKEL (reference sequence). CDR3 length: 15 amino acids. Between the trimmed V and J ends, which lost 2 bases and 6 bases, there was a span of 13 bases. CDR3 DNA: TGTGCCAGCAGCCAAATGCGGTATCTGTCCGGGGAGCTGTTTTTT. It codes for CASSQMRYLSGELFF.

In the case of this clone: The junction and the germline gene differ at one end; a read error may be behind it. The chain is built from TRBV3-1 (or the pseudogene TRBV3-2) and TRBJ1-3, with D perhaps TRBD1 (6 bases). Germline assignment: CDR1 LGHDT and CDR2 YNNKEL (reference sequence). The CDR3 is 14 residues long. CDR3 loop: CASTQQGLGNTIYF. CDR3 DNA: TGTGCCAGCACCCAACAGGGACTCGGAAACACCATATATTTT.

The rearrangement links TRBV5-1 to TRBJ1-2, with unresolved D. V lost 0 bases and J lost 8, with 17 bases in between. This CDR3 is built from 15 residues. Germline V gene data show CDR1 as SGHRS and CDR2 as YFSETQ. CDR3 amino acids: CASSLALTQNGGYTF. The CDR3 DNA reads as TGCGCCAGCAGCTTGGCTCTGACCCAAAACGGAGGCTACACCTTC.

The chain recombines TRBV28 with TRBJ1-5; no clear D gene. This CDR3 comprises 15 residues. The germline V and J ends were trimmed by 7 bases and 5 bases, with 18 bases remaining between them. Germline loops: CDR1 MDHEN, CDR2 SYDVKM. This chain's CDR3 is CASNSLGSRDQPQHF. DNA for the CDR3: TGTGCCAGCAATTCTTTGGGAAGTAGGGATCAGCCCCAGCATTTT.

CDR3 in amino acids: CASTGGTGELFF. The CDR3 nucleotides are TGTGCCAGCACAGGGGGCACCGGGGAGCTGTTTTTT. The chain couples TRBV6-5 to TRBJ2-2; TRBD1 matches 7 bases. CDR1 and CDR2 (germline): MNHEY, SVGAGI. Germline trimming cut 7 bases from V and 4 bases from J; bases unmatched to any gene: 0. The CDR3 is 12 residues long.

The J gene is TRBJ2-3, the V gene TRBV7-2, with a tentative D call TRBD1 (6 bases). Between the trimmed V and J ends, which lost 5 bases and 0 bases, there was a span of 9 bases. Germline CDR1 is SGHTA and CDR2 is FQGNSA. The CDR3 totals 14 residues. The DNA of the CDR3 is TGTGCCAGCAGCAAGGGACATAGCACAGATACGCAGTATTTT. Translation gives CASSKGHSTDTQYF.

CDR3 sequence (DNA): TGCGCCAGCAGCTTGACAGGGGTTGACTACACCTTC. Translation: CASSLTGVDYTF. V usage is TRBV5-1 and J usage is TRBJ1-2; 7 bases map to TRBD1. The ends lost 1 base at V and 10 bases at J; junction bases unmatched: 4. The CDR3 contains 12 residues. The germline gives CDR1 SGHRS, CDR2 YFSETQ.

The J gene is TRBJ1-4, the V gene TRBV19; 7 nucleotides match TRBD1. V was pared by 5 bases and J by 6 bases, with 18 bases of the junction left unmatched. This CDR3 is built from 18 residues. Germline V gene lookup returns CDR1 LNHDA and CDR2 SQIVND (reference sequence). The CDR3, as DNA: TGTGCCAGTAGTCCAAGGCGGGCAGGGGGAGCCGATGATGAAAAACTGTTTTTT. Translation: CASSPRRAGGADDEKLFF.

The J gene is TRBJ2-7, the V gene TRBV19, with TRBD1 matching 7 bases. The CDR3 covers 13 residues. The junction had 6 bases not matched to a gene; V was cut back by 5 bases and J by 5 bases. Germline V gene data show CDR1 as LNHDA and CDR2 as SQIVND (reference sequence). CDR3: CASSLGTVDEQYF. The CDR3, as DNA: TGTGCCAGTAGTCTCGGGACAGTCGACGAGCAGTACTTC.

A word on this clone: Other DNA sequences from this sample encode an identical CDR3 as well. The chain combines TRBV2 with TRBJ1-1; tentatively, D is TRBD1 (6 bases). This CDR3 comprises 12 residues. V lost 8 bases and J 1 base, leaving 8 bases between the germline ends. CDR1 SNHLY and CDR2 FYNNEI come from the germline V gene. Here the CDR3 DNA reads TGTGCCAGCTCGGGACAGAACACTGAAGCTTTCTTT. Encoded protein: CASSGQNTEAFF.

The chain recombines TRBV27 with TRBJ2-7; 9 nucleotides match TRBD1. The V gene end was trimmed by 7 bases and the J gene end by 3 bases; junction bases not matched to a gene: 10. This CDR3 has 15 amino acids. From germline, CDR1 is MNHEY and CDR2 SMNVEV (reference sequence). This CDR3 reads CASTFYGQGRYEQYF. The CDR3 nucleotides read TGTGCCAGCACTTTTTACGGACAGGGGCGCTACGAGCAGTACTTC.

J is TRBJ2-2 and V is TRBV28; unclear D gene. Germline V gives CDR1 MDHEN, CDR2 SYDVKM. CDR3 size: 13 residues. Trimming stripped 7 bases from V and 4 bases from J, with 10 bases between. CDR3 region: CASMKLSTGELFF. The CDR3 nucleotides read TGTGCCAGCATGAAGTTATCCACCGGGGAGCTGTTTTTT.